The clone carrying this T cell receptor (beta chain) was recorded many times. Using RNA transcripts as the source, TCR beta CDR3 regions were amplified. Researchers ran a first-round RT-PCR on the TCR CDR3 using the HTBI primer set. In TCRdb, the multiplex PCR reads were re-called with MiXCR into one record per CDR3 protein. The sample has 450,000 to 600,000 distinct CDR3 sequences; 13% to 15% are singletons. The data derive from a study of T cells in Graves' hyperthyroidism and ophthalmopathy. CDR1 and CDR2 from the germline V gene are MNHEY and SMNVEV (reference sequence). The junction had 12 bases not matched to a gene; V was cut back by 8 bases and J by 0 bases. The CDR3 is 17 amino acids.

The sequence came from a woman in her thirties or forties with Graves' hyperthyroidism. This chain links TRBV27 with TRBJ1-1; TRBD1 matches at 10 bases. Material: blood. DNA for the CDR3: TGTGCCAGCCTGCCGGGACAGGGGCGCGGTATGAACACTGAAGCTTTCTTT. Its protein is CASLPGQGRGMNTEAFF.